The present TCR beta chain was sequenced within a study of blood T cell repertoires in COVID-19. Across the study: Collection of acute and convalescent COVID-19 samples took place in the United States, Italy and Spain. T cells, B-cell-depleted T cells, or PBMCs provided the cDNA or gDNA that served as material.

CDR1 and CDR2 from the germline V gene are ENHRY and SYGVKD. CDR3 size: 16 residues. V was shortened by 3 bases and J by 2 bases, with 16 bases between the two germline ends. Original methodology: Quantification of nucleated cells was approximated via reference gene primer amplification. The repertoire was sequenced with immunoSEQ multiplex PCR; TCRdb's copy has only in-frame clones and lacks some. V and J calls and clone size are those listed in that table; D and trimming were worked out from the DNA. The data hold 45,000 to 65,000 clones, with approximately 91% observed a single time. Sequencing input: peripheral blood. V usage is TRBV10-3 and J usage is TRBJ2-5, with D maybe TRBD2 (6 bases). This receptor was identified in a woman of 80 years or more with acute or convalescent COVID-19. The CDR3 DNA is TGTGCCATCAGTGATCTCGCTAGCGCACATCAAGAGACCCAGTACTTC. Its protein product is CAISDLASAHQETQYF.